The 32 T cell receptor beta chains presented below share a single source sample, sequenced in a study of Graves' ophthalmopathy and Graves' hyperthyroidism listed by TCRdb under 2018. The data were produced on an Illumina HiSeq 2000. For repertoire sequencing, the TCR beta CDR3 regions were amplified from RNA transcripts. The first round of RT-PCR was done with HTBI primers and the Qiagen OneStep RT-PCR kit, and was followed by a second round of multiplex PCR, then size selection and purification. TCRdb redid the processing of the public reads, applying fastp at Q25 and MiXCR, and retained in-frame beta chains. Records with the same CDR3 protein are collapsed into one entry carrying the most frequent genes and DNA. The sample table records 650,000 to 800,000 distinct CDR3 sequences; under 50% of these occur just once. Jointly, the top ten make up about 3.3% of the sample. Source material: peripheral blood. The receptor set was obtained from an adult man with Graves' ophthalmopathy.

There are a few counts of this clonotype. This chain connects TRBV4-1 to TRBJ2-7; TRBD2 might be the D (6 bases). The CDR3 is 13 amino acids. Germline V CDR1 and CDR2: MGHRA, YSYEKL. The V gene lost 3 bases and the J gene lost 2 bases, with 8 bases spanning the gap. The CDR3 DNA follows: TGCGCCAGCAGCCACGGGACTCCCTACGAGCAGTACTTC. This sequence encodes CASSHGTPYEQYF.

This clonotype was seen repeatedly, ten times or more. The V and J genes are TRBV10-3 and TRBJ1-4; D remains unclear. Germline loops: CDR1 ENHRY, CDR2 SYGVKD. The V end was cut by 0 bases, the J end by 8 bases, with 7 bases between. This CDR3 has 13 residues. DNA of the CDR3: TGTGCCATCAGTGAGTCTCAAGGCGAAAAACTGTTTTTT. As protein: CAISESQGEKLFF.

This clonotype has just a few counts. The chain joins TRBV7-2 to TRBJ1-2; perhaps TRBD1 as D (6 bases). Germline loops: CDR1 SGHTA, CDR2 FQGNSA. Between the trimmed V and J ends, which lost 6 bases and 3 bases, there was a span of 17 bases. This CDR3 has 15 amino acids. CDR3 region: CASSFEAQGYYGYTF. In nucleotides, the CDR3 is TGTGCCAGCAGTTTCGAAGCCCAGGGGTACTATGGCTACACCTTC.

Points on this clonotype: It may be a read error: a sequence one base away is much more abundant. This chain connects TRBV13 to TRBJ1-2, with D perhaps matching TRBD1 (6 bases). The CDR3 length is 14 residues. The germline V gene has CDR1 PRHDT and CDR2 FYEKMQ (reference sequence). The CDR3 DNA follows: TGTGCCAGCAGCCAAGATCTCGCAGGGGAGGGCTACGCCTTC. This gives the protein CASSQDLAGEGYAF.

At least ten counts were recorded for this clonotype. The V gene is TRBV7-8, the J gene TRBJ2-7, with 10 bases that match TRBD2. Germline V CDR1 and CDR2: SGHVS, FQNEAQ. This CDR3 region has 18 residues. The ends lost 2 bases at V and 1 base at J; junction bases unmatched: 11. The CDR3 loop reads CASSLPHRLAGKSYEQYF. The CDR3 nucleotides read TGTGCCAGCAGCTTACCCCACCGACTAGCGGGTAAATCCTACGAGCAGTACTTC.

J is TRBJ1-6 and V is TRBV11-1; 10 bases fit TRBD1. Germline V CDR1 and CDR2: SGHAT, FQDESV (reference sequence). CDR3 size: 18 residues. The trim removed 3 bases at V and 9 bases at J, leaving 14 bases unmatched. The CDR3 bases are TGTGCCAGCAGCTTCTACCTCGGCGGGACAGGGGTCAGTTCACCCCTCCACTTT. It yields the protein CASSFYLGGTGVSSPLHF.

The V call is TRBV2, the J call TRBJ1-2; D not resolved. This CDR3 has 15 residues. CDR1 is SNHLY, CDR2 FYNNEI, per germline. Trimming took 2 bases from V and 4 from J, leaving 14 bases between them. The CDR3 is CASSENSRAPYGYTF. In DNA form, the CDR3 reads TGTGCCAGCAGTGAAAATTCCCGAGCACCCTATGGCTACACCTTC.

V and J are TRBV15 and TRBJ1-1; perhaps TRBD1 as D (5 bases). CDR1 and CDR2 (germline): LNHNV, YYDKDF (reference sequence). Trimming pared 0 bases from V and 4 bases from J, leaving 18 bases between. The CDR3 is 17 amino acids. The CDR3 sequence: CATSRDFASLGGTEAFF. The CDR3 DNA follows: TGTGCCACCAGCAGAGATTTCGCGAGCCTGGGGGGCACTGAAGCTTTCTTT.

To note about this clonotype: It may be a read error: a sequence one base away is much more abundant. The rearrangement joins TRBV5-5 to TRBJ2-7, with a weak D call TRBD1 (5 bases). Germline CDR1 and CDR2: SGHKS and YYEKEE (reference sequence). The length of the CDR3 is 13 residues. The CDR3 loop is CASSSAGSYELYF. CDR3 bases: TGTGCCAGCAGTTCGGCAGGGTCCTACGAGCTGTACTTC.

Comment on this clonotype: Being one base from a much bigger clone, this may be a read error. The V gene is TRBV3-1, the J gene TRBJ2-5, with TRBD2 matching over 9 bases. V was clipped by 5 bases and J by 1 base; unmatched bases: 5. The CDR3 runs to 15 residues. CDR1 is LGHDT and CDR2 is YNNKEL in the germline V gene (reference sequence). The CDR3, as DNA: TGTGCCAGCAGCGTACAAGCGGGGGGCCAAGAGACCCAGTACTTC. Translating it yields CASSVQAGGQETQYF.

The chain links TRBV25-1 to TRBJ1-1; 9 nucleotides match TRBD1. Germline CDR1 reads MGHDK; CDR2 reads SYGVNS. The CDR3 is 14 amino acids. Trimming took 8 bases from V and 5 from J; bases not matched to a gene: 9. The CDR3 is CASYDRGRRTEAFF. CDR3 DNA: TGTGCCAGCTACGACAGGGGGAGGAGGACTGAAGCTTTCTTT. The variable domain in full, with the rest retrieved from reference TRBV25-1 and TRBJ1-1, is EADIYQTPRYLVIGTGKKITLECSQTMGHDKMYWYQQDPGMELHLIHYSYGVNSTEKGDLSSESTVSRIRTEHFPLTLESARPSHTSQYLCASYDRGRRTEAFFGQGTRLTVV.

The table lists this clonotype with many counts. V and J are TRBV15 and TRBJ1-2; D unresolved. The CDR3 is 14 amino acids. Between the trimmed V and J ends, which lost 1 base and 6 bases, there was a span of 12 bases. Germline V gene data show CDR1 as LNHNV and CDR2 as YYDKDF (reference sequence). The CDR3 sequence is CATSRGQEVHGYTF. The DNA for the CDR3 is TGTGCCACCAGCAGAGGCCAGGAAGTACATGGCTACACCTTC.

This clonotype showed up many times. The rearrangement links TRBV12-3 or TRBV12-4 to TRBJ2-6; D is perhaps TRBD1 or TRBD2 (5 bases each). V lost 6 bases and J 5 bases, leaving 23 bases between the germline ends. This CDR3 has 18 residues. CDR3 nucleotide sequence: TGTGCCAGCAGCCATAGCCCGGGACGCCGTCTCTGGGCCAACGTCCTGACTTTC. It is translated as CASSHSPGRRLWANVLTF.

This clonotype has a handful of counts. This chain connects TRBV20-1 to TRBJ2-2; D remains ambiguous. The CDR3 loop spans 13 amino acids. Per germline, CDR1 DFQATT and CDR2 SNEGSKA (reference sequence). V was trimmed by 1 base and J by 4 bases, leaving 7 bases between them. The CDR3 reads CSARVLLTGELFF. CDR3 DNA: TGCAGTGCTAGAGTACTACTCACCGGGGAGCTGTTTTTT.

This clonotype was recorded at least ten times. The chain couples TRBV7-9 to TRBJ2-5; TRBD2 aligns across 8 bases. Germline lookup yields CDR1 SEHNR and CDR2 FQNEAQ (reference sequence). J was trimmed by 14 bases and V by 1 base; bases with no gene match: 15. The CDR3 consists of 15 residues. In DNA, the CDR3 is TGTGCCAGCAGCTTAGAGCACGGCTCCCCTGCGGGGGGTTACTTC. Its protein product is CASSLEHGSPAGGYF.

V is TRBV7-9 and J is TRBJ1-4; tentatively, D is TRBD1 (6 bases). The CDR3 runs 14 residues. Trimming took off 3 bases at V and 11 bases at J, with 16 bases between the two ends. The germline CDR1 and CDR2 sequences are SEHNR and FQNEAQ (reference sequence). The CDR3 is CASSLRGPEPKLFF. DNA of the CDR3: TGTGCCAGCAGCTTGCGGGGGCCAGAACCCAAACTGTTTTTT.

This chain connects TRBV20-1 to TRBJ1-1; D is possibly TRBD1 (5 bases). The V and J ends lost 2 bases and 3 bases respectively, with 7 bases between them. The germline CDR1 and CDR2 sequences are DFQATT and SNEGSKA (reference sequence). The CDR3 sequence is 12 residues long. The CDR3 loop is CSARSGDTEAFF. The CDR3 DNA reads TGCAGTGCTAGATCGGGGGACACTGAAGCTTTCTTT.

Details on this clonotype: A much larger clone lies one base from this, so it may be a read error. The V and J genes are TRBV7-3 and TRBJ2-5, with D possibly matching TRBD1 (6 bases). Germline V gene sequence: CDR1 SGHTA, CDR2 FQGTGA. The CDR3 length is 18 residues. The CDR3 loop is CASSRPPPGHNSLETQHF. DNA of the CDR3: TGTGCCAGCAGCAGACCTCCCCCGGGACACAACTCACTAGAGACCCAGCACTTC.

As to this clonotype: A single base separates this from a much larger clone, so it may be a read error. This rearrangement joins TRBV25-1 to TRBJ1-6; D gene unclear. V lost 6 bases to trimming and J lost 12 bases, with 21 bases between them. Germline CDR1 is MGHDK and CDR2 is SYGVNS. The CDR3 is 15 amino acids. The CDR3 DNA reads TGTGCCAGCAGCCCGCTGGGCCAATCTATGGAACCCCTCCACTTT. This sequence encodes CASSPLGQSMEPLHF.

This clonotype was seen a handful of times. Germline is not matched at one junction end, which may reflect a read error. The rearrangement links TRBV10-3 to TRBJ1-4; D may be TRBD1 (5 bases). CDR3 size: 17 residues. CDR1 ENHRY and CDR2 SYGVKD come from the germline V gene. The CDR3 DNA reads TGTGCCAGCAGTTATTCCGTAGGGGAGGGAACTAATGAAAAACTGTTTTTT. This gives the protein CASSYSVGEGTNEKLFF.

This CDR3 is CASSYAAGLTYEQYF. The CDR3 bases are TGTGCCAGCAGTTACGCAGCGGGGCTAACCTACGAGCAGTACTTC. V and J are TRBV11-1 and TRBJ2-7; 7 nucleotides match TRBD2. Germline trimming cut 6 bases from V and 2 bases from J; bases unmatched to any gene: 10. Germline V gene data show CDR1 as SGHAT and CDR2 as FQDESV (reference sequence). The CDR3 spans 15 residues. The variable domain in full, with the rest retrieved from reference TRBV11-1 and TRBJ2-7, is EAEVAQSPRYKITEKSQAVAFWCDPISGHATLYWYRQILGQGPELLVQFQDESVVDDSQLPKDRFSAERLKGVDSTLKIQPAELGDSAMYLCASSYAAGLTYEQYFGPGTRLTVT.

CDR3 DNA sequence: TGTGCCAGCAGTGAATGGGGCGGGACCGGCTATGGCTACACCTTC. Residues: CASSEWGGTGYGYTF. The chain is built from TRBV2 and TRBJ1-2; D possibly corresponds to TRBD1 (5 bases). Looked up from germline, CDR1 is SNHLY and CDR2 is FYNNEI. Trimming pared 2 bases from V and 4 bases from J, leaving 14 bases between. The CDR3 covers 15 residues.

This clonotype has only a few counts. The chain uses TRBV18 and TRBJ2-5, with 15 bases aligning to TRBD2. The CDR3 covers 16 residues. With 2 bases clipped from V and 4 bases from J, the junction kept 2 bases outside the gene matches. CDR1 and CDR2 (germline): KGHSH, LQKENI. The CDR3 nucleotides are TGTGCCAGCTCACCAGGGACTAGCGGGAGGAGAGAGACCCAGTACTTC. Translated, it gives CASSPGTSGRRETQYF.

CDR3: CASRPLGTANSPLHF. The CDR3 bases are TGTGCCAGCAGACCCCTCGGGACAGCTAATTCACCCCTCCACTTT. The chain is built from TRBV6-1 and TRBJ1-6; 7 positions match TRBD1. The CDR3 extends over 15 amino acids. Germline V gene sequence: CDR1 MNHNS, CDR2 SASEGT. With 6 bases clipped from V and 6 bases from J, the junction kept 8 bases outside the gene matches.

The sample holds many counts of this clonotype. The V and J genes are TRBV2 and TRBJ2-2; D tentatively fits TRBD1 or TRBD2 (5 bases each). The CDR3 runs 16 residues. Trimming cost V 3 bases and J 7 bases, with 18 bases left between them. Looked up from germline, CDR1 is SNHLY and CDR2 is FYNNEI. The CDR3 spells CASSEGQRRSGGELFF. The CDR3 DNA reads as TGTGCCAGCAGTGAGGGGCAGCGGAGAAGTGGCGGGGAGCTGTTTTTT.

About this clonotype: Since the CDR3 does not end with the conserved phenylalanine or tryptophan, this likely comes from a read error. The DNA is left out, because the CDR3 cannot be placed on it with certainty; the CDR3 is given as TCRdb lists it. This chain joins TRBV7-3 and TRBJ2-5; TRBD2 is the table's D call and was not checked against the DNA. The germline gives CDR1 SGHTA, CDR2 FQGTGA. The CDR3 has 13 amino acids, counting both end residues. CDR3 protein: CASSRTSGSPANT.

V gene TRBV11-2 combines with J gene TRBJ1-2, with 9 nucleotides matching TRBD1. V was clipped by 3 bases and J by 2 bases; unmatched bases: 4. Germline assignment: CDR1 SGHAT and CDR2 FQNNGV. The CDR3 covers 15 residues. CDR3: CASSFTGGRNYGYTF. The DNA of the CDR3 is TGTGCCAGCAGCTTTACAGGGGGCCGGAACTATGGCTACACCTTC.

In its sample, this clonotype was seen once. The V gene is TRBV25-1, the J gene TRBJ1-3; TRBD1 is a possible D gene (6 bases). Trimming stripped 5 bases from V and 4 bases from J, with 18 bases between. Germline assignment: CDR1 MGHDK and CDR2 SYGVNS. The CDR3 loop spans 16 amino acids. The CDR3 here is CASSSTAQGRGNTIYF. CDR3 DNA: TGTGCCAGCAGTTCGACGGCTCAGGGGAGAGGAAACACCATATATTTT.

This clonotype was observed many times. For the CDR3, the DNA is TGTGCCAGCAGCTCAGGACAGAATCCGTACTATGGCTACACCTTC. It yields the protein CASSSGQNPYYGYTF. The chain joins TRBV7-9 to TRBJ1-2; possibly TRBD1 for D (6 bases). Germline CDR1 and CDR2: SEHNR and FQNEAQ (reference sequence). V shed 4 bases and J shed 3 bases, with 15 bases lying between them. CDR3 length equals 15 residues. The entire variable domain, with the rest obtained from reference TRBV7-9 and TRBJ1-2, is as follows: DTGVSQNPRHKITKRGQNVTFRCDPISEHNRLYWYRQTLGQGPEFLTYFQNEAQLEKSRLLSDRFSAERPKGSFSTLEIQRTEQGDSAMYLCASSSGQNPYYGYTFGSGTRLTVV.

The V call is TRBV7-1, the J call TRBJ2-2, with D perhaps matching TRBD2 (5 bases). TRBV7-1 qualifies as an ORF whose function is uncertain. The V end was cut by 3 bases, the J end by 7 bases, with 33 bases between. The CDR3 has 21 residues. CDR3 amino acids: CASSSPFSSIWEPLLNGELFF. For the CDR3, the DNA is TGTGCCAGCAGCTCCCCGTTCAGTAGTATCTGGGAGCCCCTACTGAACGGGGAGCTGTTTTTT.

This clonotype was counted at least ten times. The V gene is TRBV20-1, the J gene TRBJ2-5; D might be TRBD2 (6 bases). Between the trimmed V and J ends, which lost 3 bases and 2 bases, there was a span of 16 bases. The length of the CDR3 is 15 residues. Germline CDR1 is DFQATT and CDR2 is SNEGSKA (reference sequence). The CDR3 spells CSASRGDSIQETQYF. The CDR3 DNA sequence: TGCAGTGCTAGCAGAGGGGACTCCATACAAGAGACCCAGTACTTC.

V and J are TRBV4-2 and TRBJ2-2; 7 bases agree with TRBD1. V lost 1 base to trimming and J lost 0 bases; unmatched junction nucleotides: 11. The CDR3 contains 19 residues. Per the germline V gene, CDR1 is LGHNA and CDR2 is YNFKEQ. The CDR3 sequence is CASSQGLAGGQTNTGELFF. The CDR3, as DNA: TGTGCCAGCAGCCAAGGGCTGGCAGGGGGACAGACGAACACCGGGGAGCTGTTTTTT.